Sequencing of this TCR beta chain was carried out in a study of Tregs in tolerant kidney transplant recipients (dated by TCRdb to the late 2010s). For the study in its entirety: The study used TCRbeta sequencing to identify donor-specific regulatory T cells before combined kidney and bone marrow transplantation, then tracked those cells after transplant.

Study-wide findings and limitations: Biological reproducibility was not directly addressed, though technical replication error appeared minimal. PCR primers changed over time for some patients, so nucleotide-level comparison across those patients' samples was not possible. In tolerant patients, the expansion of donor-specific Tregs was greater than global Treg expansion, suggesting that the expansion was antigen-driven rather than nonspecific. Because the study included only a small number of patients, the results must be confirmed in larger populations and under other immunosuppression protocols. Expanding Tregs with activated donor B cells appeared to identify the most biologically relevant and donor-specific TCRbeta repertoire.

For CDR1 and CDR2, the germline V gene (reference sequence) lists MNHEY and SMNVEV. Clipping removes 6 bases from V and 5 bases from J, with 9 as the unmatched junction base count. The cysteine opens and the phenylalanine closes a CDR3 of 16 amino acids. The entry retains the CDR3 DNA only, 48 bases that are in frame from base 1. For TCRbeta CDR3 sequencing, genomic DNA was extracted from sorted cells using the QIAGEN DNeasy Blood and Tissue Kit. High-throughput TCRbeta CDR3 sequencing, including PCR amplification with bias correction and internal controls, was performed commercially through immunoSEQ. As for how the authors treated the data: Unique productive TCRbeta sequences were defined by CDR3 nucleotide sequence where primers matched, and otherwise by CDR3 amino acid sequence together with Vbeta and Jbeta genes. To correct for sorting error, sequences found in more than one sorted population at a frequency ratio of 2:1 or less were discarded, and the remaining shared sequences were assigned to the population with the higher frequency. Sequences were defined as donor-reactive when expanded at least 5-fold in CFSE-low cells versus unstimulated cells and present at a frequency of at least 0.01% in CFSE-low cells. Repertoire divergence was quantified by Jensen-Shannon divergence using the top 100 TCRbeta sequences ranked by frequency. For any sample with multiple sequencing runs, sorting error was corrected in each run separately before the runs were pooled. TCRdb mirrors the immuneACCESS table, restricted to in-frame sequences. Some clones are absent from its copies; in checked studies, under half trace to an unresolved V gene, and the reason for the others is unknown. That table furnishes V, J and clone size, whereas the DNA furnished D and trimming. Present in this sample are roughly 80,000 clones, roughly nine tenths of which were seen just once. Clones ranked in the top ten supply around 1.5% of the sample.

The transplants used related donors with nonmyeloablative bone marrow transplantation, and mixed chimerism in the human trials was transient. Unstimulated Tregs (CD4+CD25+CD127-), CD4+ non-Tregs (CD4+CD25-), CD4 and CD8 cells were FACS-sorted from thawed PBMCs. The patients were a few recipients of combined kidney and bone marrow transplants from the ITN036ST trial, and samples were available only from these trial subjects. Healthy control blood was processed to PBMCs with a Ficoll density gradient and then cryopreserved, whereas patient PBMCs were collected both before and after transplant. Concerning this clone: Its antigen is unknown. No clone much larger than this one lies a single base away; base qualities are absent. Other nucleotide sequences in the sample specify the same CDR3.

The sequenced sample was CD4+ T cells from blood (PBMCs), obtained 24 months after the transplant. The TCR sequence derives from a human patient who received a combined kidney and bone marrow transplant. After a transplant, some of the T cells may come from the graft donor. The rearranged chain carries TRBV27 and TRBJ1-6, and 8 bases in between align with TRBD1. The DNA reads TGTGCCAGCAGCAGGGGGCAACCCCTTAATAATTCACCCCTCCACTTT. Protein translation: CASSRGQPLNNSPLHF.